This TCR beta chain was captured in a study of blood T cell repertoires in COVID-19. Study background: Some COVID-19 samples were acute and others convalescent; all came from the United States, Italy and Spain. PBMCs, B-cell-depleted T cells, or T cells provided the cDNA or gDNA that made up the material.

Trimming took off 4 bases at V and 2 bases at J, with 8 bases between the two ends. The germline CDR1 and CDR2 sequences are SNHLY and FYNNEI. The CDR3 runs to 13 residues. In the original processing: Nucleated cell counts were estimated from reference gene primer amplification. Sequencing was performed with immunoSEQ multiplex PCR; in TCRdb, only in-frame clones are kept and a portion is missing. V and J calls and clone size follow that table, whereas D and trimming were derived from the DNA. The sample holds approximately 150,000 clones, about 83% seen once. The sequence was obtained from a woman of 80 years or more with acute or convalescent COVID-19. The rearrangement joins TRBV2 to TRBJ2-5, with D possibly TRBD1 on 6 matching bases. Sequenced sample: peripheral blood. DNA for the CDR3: TGTGCCAGCAGTGTGGACAGACAAGAGACCCAGTACTTC. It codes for CASSVDRQETQYF.